These 7 T cell receptor beta chains were all obtained from the same sample, sequenced in a study of shared clonotypes between healthy human individuals. TCRdb's table, derived via immunoSEQ multiplex PCR, lists solely in-frame clones and lacks some. The sample contains around 1.6 million clones, 98% of which appear only once. The specimen was naive CD4+ T cells sorted from blood. Stated subset: CD45RA+ positively selected. Receptors originate from a young man in good health.

This clone was seen just once. Other DNA variants within this sample encode the same CDR3. This chain joins TRBV19 and TRBJ1-5, with no clear D. Trimming took off 4 bases at V and 3 bases at J, with 7 bases between the two ends. Germline loops: CDR1 LNHDA, CDR2 SQIVND (reference sequence). There are 13 residues in the CDR3. The DNA of the CDR3 is TGTGCCAGTAGTAGTCAGCTCAATCAGCCCCAGCATTTT. Translating gives CASSSQLNQPQHF. The whole variable domain, filled in from reference TRBV19 and TRBJ1-5, reads DGGITQSPKYLFRKEGQNVTLSCEQNLNHDAMYWYRQDPGQGLRLIYYSQIVNDFQKGDIAEGYSVSREKKESFPLTVTSAQKNPTAFYLCASSSQLNQPQHFGDGTRLSIL.

Details on this clone: In the same sample, other DNA sequences code for this CDR3. The V call is TRBV5-1, the J call TRBJ2-5; D unresolved. In germline, CDR1 is SGHRS, CDR2 YFSETQ. This CDR3 spans 13 amino acids. Trimming pared 4 bases from V and 2 bases from J, leaving 9 bases between. The CDR3 DNA follows: TGCGCCAGCAGCCAAGGAGTACAAGAGACCCAGTACTTC. Translating it yields CASSQGVQETQYF. Drawing the rest from reference TRBV5-1 and TRBJ2-5, the complete variable domain is KAGVTQTPRYLIKTRGQQVTLSCSPISGHRSVSWYQQTPGQGLQFLFEYFSETQRNKGNFPGRFSGRQFSNSRSEMNVSTLELGDSALYLCASSQGVQETQYFGPGTRLLVL.

This chain uses TRBV7-9 with TRBJ1-5, with D uncertain. The germline V gene encodes CDR1 SEHNR and CDR2 FQNEAQ (reference sequence). The CDR3 is 13 residues long. The germline V and J ends were trimmed by 5 bases and 4 bases, with 9 bases remaining between them. Here the CDR3 DNA reads TGTGCCAGCAGCCGCGACGGTAATCAGCCCCAGCATTTT. Translating gives CASSRDGNQPQHF.

V is TRBV5-4 and J is TRBJ2-7; 9 bases line up with TRBD1. The V segment lost 0 bases and the J segment 6 bases; nucleotides outside the gene matches: 7. The CDR3 consists of 15 residues. Per germline, CDR1 SGHNT and CDR2 YYREEE (reference sequence). The CDR3 spells CASSLVTGGSGEQYF. DNA of the CDR3: TGTGCCAGCAGCTTGGTAACAGGGGGCTCGGGCGAGCAGTACTTC.

Remarks on this clone: The sample has other DNA sequences that encode this CDR3 too. The chain employs TRBV7-3 and TRBJ2-2, with D hard to call. Trimming left V 2 bases short and J 8 bases short, with 6 bases between. Germline V gene data show CDR1 as SGHTA and CDR2 as FQGTGA. There are 12 residues in the CDR3. CDR3 DNA: TGTGCCAGCAGCTTAGGAGCGGGGGAGCTGTTTTTT. Translated: CASSLGAGELFF.

This chain links TRBV14 with TRBJ2-7; a possible D gene is TRBD2 (6 bases). V was cut by 4 bases and J by 5 bases, with 21 bases left in between. CDR1 and CDR2 (germline): SGHDN, FVKESK. This CDR3 spans 16 amino acids. DNA of the CDR3: TGTGCCAGCAGCCCTATGGGACGGGGGAGTTCCAACGAGCAGTACTTC. Its translation: CASSPMGRGSSNEQYF.

This clone was recorded once. The CDR3 DNA sequence: TGTGCCAGCACCCGGGGACCGGACTATGGCTACACCTTC. Protein sequence: CASTRGPDYGYTF. The V gene is TRBV18, the J gene TRBJ1-2, with D possibly being TRBD1 (5 bases). Germline V gene data show CDR1 as KGHSH and CDR2 as LQKENI. Trimming left V 8 bases short and J 3 bases short, with 13 bases between. The CDR3 runs 13 residues.